One sample yielded the 3 T cell receptor beta chains listed below, sequenced in a study of immune evolution from preneoplasia to lung adenocarcinoma. Assay: immunoSEQ multiplex PCR; the TCRdb copy retains only in-frame clones and omits some. The profile shows about 9,400 clones, around 87% of them singletons. Sequencing was performed on FFPE invasive lung adenocarcinoma tissue. The receptors were gathered from a person aged 70 to 85 with invasive lung adenocarcinoma.

The chain is built from TRBV12-5 and TRBJ2-3; 9 bases map to TRBD1. Per germline, CDR1 LGHNT and CDR2 FRNRAP. The CDR3 extends over 18 amino acids. Trimming cost V 2 bases and J 3 bases; bases outside gene matches: 12. CDR3 amino acids: CASGLPSLGTGSTDTQYF. The CDR3 DNA sequence: TGTGCTAGTGGTTTGCCTAGTTTGGGGACAGGGAGTACAGATACGCAGTATTTT.

The chain has TRBV7-8 and TRBJ2-7; no firm D call. Between the trimmed V and J ends, which lost 0 bases and 0 bases, there was a span of 12 bases. The germline V gene encodes CDR1 SGHVS and CDR2 FQNEAQ. This CDR3 spans 16 amino acids. The CDR3 DNA follows: TGTGCCAGCAGCTTAGCCTTTTGGGATAGCTCCTACGAGCAGTACTTC. Translation: CASSLAFWDSSYEQYF.

V is TRBV29-1 and J is TRBJ2-1; no firm D call. The germline V and J ends were trimmed by 6 bases and 5 bases, with 11 bases remaining between them. The germline CDR1 and CDR2 sequences are SQVTM and ANQGSEA. The CDR3 is 12 amino acids. CDR3 residues: CSVRESNNEQFF. Written as DNA, the CDR3 is TGCAGCGTAAGGGAATCGAACAATGAGCAGTTCTTC.